The 9 T cell receptor beta chains listed next were all sequenced from one sample in a study of T cell responses to AZD1222 COVID-19 vaccine. Here immunoSEQ multiplex PCR was the method, and the copy in TCRdb shows in-frame clones only, minus some. The sample shows tens of thousands of clones, about three quarters of them seen only once. The source material was peripheral blood, sampled on day 0 of AZD1222 vaccination. These TCRs come from an adult in good health.

This chain joins TRBV5-1 and TRBJ2-2; perhaps D is TRBD1 or TRBD2 (5 bases each). V lost 4 bases and J 0 bases, leaving 25 bases between the germline ends. The CDR3 is 20 residues long. Looked up from germline, CDR1 is SGHRS and CDR2 is YFSETQ. The CDR3 region is CASSRARDGGGSTNTGELFF. The CDR3 DNA is TGCGCCAGCAGCCGCGCCCGGGACGGCGGCGGGTCAACGAACACCGGGGAGCTGTTTTTT.

The chain carries TRBV5-1 and TRBJ2-1; unclear D gene. Between the trimmed V and J ends, which lost 3 bases and 9 bases, there was a span of 10 bases. The CDR3 covers 12 residues. Germline V gene data show CDR1 as SGHRS and CDR2 as YFSETQ. CDR3 DNA: TGCGCCAGCAGCTCCCAGGTCGGTGAGCAGTTCTTC. This gives the protein CASSSQVGEQFF.

This chain links TRBV9 with TRBJ2-2, with D unclear. This CDR3 comprises 13 residues. Germline V gives CDR1 SGDLS, CDR2 YYNGEE. Trimming left V 4 bases short and J 5 bases short, with 9 bases between. This chain's CDR3 is CASSLQRTGELFF. The DNA for the CDR3 is TGTGCCAGCAGCCTCCAGAGAACCGGGGAGCTGTTTTTT.

The V gene is TRBV7-9, the J gene TRBJ1-5; D call uncertain. The CDR3 is 14 residues long. Germline V gene sequence: CDR1 SEHNR, CDR2 FQNEAQ (reference sequence). The ends were cut back, 5 bases at V and 4 bases at J, with 12 bases in the middle. The DNA of the CDR3 is TGTGCCAGCAGCCCGGACGGAGTGAATCAGCCCCAGCATTTT. It codes for CASSPDGVNQPQHF.

V is TRBV18 and J is TRBJ2-7; the D is unclear. Germline V gene sequence: CDR1 KGHSH, CDR2 LQKENI. The CDR3 contains 12 residues. Trimming took off 3 bases at V and 6 bases at J, with 9 bases between the two ends. The CDR3 DNA is TGTGCCAGCTCACCGGACGGCGGCGAGCAGTACGTC. Translated: CASSPDGGEQYV.

The chain couples TRBV6-6 to TRBJ1-5; 7 nucleotides agree with TRBD1. Trimming at V came to 0 bases and at J to 6 bases, leaving 8 bases not matched to a gene. The germline gives CDR1 MNHNY, CDR2 SVGAGI (reference sequence). CDR3 length equals 16 residues. The CDR3 loop is CASSYSNRGGGQPQHF. Here the CDR3 DNA reads TGTGCCAGCAGTTACTCAAACAGGGGCGGGGGTCAGCCCCAGCATTTT.

This chain uses TRBV30 with TRBJ2-1; D is unclear. The CDR3 is 12 amino acids. The germline gives CDR1 GTSNPN, CDR2 SVGIG (reference sequence). V dropped 2 bases and J dropped 3 bases, with 5 bases sitting between them. The CDR3 region is CAWSYRYNEQFF. The CDR3 DNA follows: TGTGCCTGGAGTTACCGCTACAATGAGCAGTTCTTC.

About this clone: The junction departs from the called germline gene at one end, perhaps through a read error. V and J are TRBV7-7 and TRBJ2-5, with D possibly being TRBD1 (6 bases). The germline CDR1 and CDR2 sequences are SSHAT and FNYEAQ (reference sequence). The CDR3 is 14 amino acids. CDR3 loop: CASSSGPRGETQYF. CDR3 DNA sequence: TGTGCTAGCAGCTCGGGCCCCAGGGGAGAGACCCAGTACTTC.

J is TRBJ2-4 and V is TRBV5-5; TRBD1 agrees at 9 bases. Germline V gene sequence: CDR1 SGHKS, CDR2 YYEKEE (reference sequence). The CDR3 covers 18 residues. V shed 3 bases and J 1 base; nucleotides not matched to a gene: 11. In DNA form, the CDR3 reads TGTGCCAGCAGCTCATTAAACCGGGACAGGGTGGCCAAAAACATTCAGTACTTC. It encodes CASSSLNRDRVAKNIQYF.